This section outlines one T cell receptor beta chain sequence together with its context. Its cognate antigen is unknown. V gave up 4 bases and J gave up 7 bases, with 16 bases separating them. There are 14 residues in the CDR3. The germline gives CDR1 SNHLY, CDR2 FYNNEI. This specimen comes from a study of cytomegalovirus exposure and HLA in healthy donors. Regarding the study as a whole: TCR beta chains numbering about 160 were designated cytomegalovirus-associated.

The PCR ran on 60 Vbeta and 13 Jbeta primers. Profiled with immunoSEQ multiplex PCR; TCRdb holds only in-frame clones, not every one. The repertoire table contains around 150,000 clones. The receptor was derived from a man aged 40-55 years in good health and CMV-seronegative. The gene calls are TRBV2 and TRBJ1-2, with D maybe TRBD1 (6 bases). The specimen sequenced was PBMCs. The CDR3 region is CASSGQAADFGYTF. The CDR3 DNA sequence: TGTGCCAGCAGTGGACAGGCAGCTGATTTTGGCTACACCTTC.